Listed here are 13 T cell receptor beta chains from one sample, sequenced in a study of shared clonotypes between healthy human individuals. TCRdb's table, derived via immunoSEQ multiplex PCR, lists solely in-frame clones and lacks some. The table includes about half a million clones, 65% to 85% detected once. The sequencing sample was made of PBMCs. These receptor sequences come from a woman in her thirties or forties in good health. Some clones in this sample may be carry-over from other donors' samples.

Points on this clone: This likely traces to a read error, being one base from a far larger clone. The CDR3: CASSMPLQQGIGSGYTF. The CDR3 DNA reads TGCGCCAGCAGCATGCCCCTTCAACAGGGAATTGGAAGTGGCTACACCTTC. The chain is built from TRBV5-1 and TRBJ1-2, with D perhaps TRBD1 (6 bases). The CDR3 contains 17 residues. V dropped 4 bases and J dropped 7 bases, with 26 bases sitting between them. The germline CDR1 and CDR2 sequences are SGHRS and YFSETQ. Combining the CDR3 with reference TRBV5-1 and TRBJ1-2 gives the whole variable domain KAGVTQTPRYLIKTRGQQVTLSCSPISGHRSVSWYQQTPGQGLQFLFEYFSETQRNKGNFPGRFSGRQFSNSRSEMNVSTLELGDSALYLCASSMPLQQGIGSGYTFGSGTRLTVV.

This clone was seen just once. This specimen includes other DNA sequences encoding the same CDR3. This chain joins TRBV5-6 and TRBJ1-2, with D possibly matching TRBD1 (5 bases). Per the germline V gene, CDR1 is SGHDT and CDR2 is YYEEEE. V lost 0 bases, J lost 7 bases, and 10 bases lay in between. The length of the CDR3 is 13 residues. The CDR3 DNA reads as TGTGCCAGCAGCTTGGCGGGGGGTGGTGGCTACACCTTC. Translated, it gives CASSLAGGGGYTF. The whole variable domain, remainder taken from reference TRBV5-6 and TRBJ1-2, is DAGVTQSPTHLIKTRGQQVTLRCSPKSGHDTVSWYQQALGQGPQFIFQYYEEEERQRGNFPDRFSGHQFPNYSSELNVNALLLGDSALYLCASSLAGGGGYTFGSGTRLTVV.

A word on this clone: Other DNA sequences in the sample encode the same CDR3. The chain combines TRBV20-1 with TRBJ2-7, with D unresolved. Germline CDR1 reads DFQATT; CDR2 reads SNEGSKA (reference sequence). The length of the CDR3 is 10 residues. The V gene lost 5 bases and the J gene lost 4 bases, with 6 bases spanning the gap. CDR3 bases: TGCAGTGCTGAAAGATACGAGCAGTACTTC. This sequence encodes CSAERYEQYF.

The rearrangement joins TRBV28 to TRBJ1-5, with D perhaps TRBD1 (5 bases). From germline, CDR1 is MDHEN and CDR2 SYDVKM. This CDR3 spans 15 amino acids. Trimming left V 1 base short and J 3 bases short, with 10 bases between. The CDR3 DNA is TGTGCCAGCAGTTTATATACAGGAAACAATCAGCCCCAGCATTTT. This encodes CASSLYTGNNQPQHF.

The chain joins TRBV2 to TRBJ1-2; no reliable D call. The CDR3 length is 13 residues. CDR1 is SNHLY, CDR2 FYNNEI, per germline. Trimming left V 3 bases short and J 7 bases short, with 12 bases between. The CDR3 loop is CASSDGYLAGYTF. In DNA, the CDR3 is TGTGCCAGCAGTGACGGCTATCTCGCTGGCTACACCTTC.

The table lists this clone with a count of one. A far larger clone is one base from this, pointing to a likely read error. Other DNA sequences in the same sample also yield this CDR3. The chain combines TRBV29-1 with TRBJ2-7; D unclear. CDR1 is SQVTM, CDR2 ANQGSEA, per germline. The length of the CDR3 is 12 residues. CDR3 loop: CSVVGSSYEQYF. The DNA of the CDR3 is TGCAGCGTTGTAGGCAGCTCCTATGAGCAGTACTTC.

This clone was found a few times. This chain connects TRBV15 to TRBJ1-4; no clear D. The CDR3 is 13 residues long. V dropped 3 bases and J dropped 7 bases, with 9 bases sitting between them. The germline CDR1 and CDR2 sequences are LNHNV and YYDKDF (reference sequence). The CDR3 DNA follows: TGTGCCACCAGCAGGGGGTTCACTGAAAAACTGTTTTTT. It encodes CATSRGFTEKLFF.

Points on this clone: Only one base separates this from a far larger clonotype, so it likely reflects a read error. This chain uses TRBV30 with TRBJ2-7, with D possibly matching TRBD2 (6 bases). Germline CDR1 is GTSNPN and CDR2 is SVGIG (reference sequence). CDR3 length equals 14 residues. V was cut by 0 bases and J by 4 bases, with 13 bases left in between. This CDR3 is CAWSVPGGEYEQYF. The CDR3, as DNA: TGTGCCTGGAGTGTACCCGGGGGAGAGTACGAGCAGTACTTC.

This rearrangement joins TRBV4-2 to TRBJ2-5, with a possible D match to TRBD1 (8 bases). Per germline, CDR1 LGHNA and CDR2 YNFKEQ. The CDR3 spans 16 residues. V lost 4 bases and J 4 bases, leaving 19 bases between the germline ends. For the CDR3, the DNA is TGTGCCAGCAGCCTCGGGGGGCAGGGGGCTTTAGAGACCCAGTACTTC. This gives the protein CASSLGGQGALETQYF.

V is TRBV6-1 and J is TRBJ1-1; 9 bases are a match to TRBD1. This CDR3 spans 14 amino acids. Trimming at V came to 8 bases and at J to 3 bases, leaving 7 bases not matched to a gene. Germline V CDR1 and CDR2: MNHNS, SASEGT. Here the CDR3 DNA reads TGTGCCAGCGAAACGACAGGGGGATACACTGAAGCTTTCTTT. The encoded protein is CASETTGGYTEAFF.

The rearrangement links TRBV7-9 to TRBJ2-3, with TRBD1 as a possible D gene (6 bases). This CDR3 is 14 amino acids long. Germline CDR1 and CDR2: SEHNR and FQNEAQ (reference sequence). V lost 7 bases to trimming and J lost 6 bases, with 17 bases between them. CDR3: CASTKSGAADTQYF. CDR3 in DNA: TGTGCCAGCACCAAATCAGGGGCGGCGGATACGCAGTATTTT.

V and J are TRBV7-8 and TRBJ2-7; 8 bases agree with TRBD1. V gave up 1 base and J gave up 4 bases; unmatched junction bases: 6. The CDR3 contains 15 residues. The germline gives CDR1 SGHVS, CDR2 FQNEAQ. The CDR3: CASSLGSGGRYEQYF. The CDR3 coding sequence is TGTGCCAGCAGCTTAGGGTCAGGGGGCAGGTACGAGCAGTACTTC.

This chain connects TRBV2 to TRBJ1-5; D not resolved. The CDR3 runs to 14 residues. V was cut by 5 bases and J by 3 bases, with 11 bases left in between. The germline CDR1 and CDR2 sequences are SNHLY and FYNNEI. CDR3 residues: CASSQLRANQPQHF. CDR3 DNA: TGTGCCAGCAGTCAGCTAAGGGCCAATCAGCCCCAGCATTTT. Full variable domain (rest looked up from reference TRBV2 and TRBJ1-5): EPEVTQTPSHQVTQMGQEVILRCVPISNHLYFYWYRQILGQKVEFLVSFYNNEISEKSEIFDDQFSVERPDGSNFTLKIRSTKLEDSAMYFCASSQLRANQPQHFGDGTRLSIL.